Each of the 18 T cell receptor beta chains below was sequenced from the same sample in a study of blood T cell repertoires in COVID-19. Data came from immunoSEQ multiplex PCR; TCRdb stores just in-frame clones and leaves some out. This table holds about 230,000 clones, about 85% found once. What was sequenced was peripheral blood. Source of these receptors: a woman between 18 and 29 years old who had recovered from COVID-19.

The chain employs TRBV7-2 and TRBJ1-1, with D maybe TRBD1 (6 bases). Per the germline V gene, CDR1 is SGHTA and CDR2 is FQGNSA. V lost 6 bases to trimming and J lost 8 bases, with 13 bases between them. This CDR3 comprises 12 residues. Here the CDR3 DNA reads TGTGCCAGCAGAAAACAGGGATCCGAAGCTTTCTTT. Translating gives CASRKQGSEAFF.

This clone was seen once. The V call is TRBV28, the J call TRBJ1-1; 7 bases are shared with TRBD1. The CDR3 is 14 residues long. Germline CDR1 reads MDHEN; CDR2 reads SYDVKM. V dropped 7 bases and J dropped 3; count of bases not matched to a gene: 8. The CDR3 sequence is CASIVRGEDTEAFF. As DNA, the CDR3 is TGTGCCAGCATCGTCAGGGGGGAGGACACTGAAGCTTTCTTT.

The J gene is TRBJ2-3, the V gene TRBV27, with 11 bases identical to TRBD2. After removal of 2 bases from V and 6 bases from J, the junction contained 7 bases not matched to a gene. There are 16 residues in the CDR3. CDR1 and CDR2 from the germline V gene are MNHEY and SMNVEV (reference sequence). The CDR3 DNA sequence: TGTGCCAGCAGTTTAGGTAGCGGGAGGGCCCTCGATACGCAGTATTTT. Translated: CASSLGSGRALDTQYF.

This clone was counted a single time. The CDR3 nucleotides are TGTGCCAGCAGTTACTCCTTTCTTAGCGGGAGTAGCTATGAGCAGTTCTTC. This sequence encodes CASSYSFLSGSSYEQFF. The chain couples TRBV6-2 or TRBV6-3 to TRBJ2-1, with 9 bases aligning to TRBD2. Germline assignment: CDR1 MNHEY and CDR2 SVGEGT. CDR3 length: 17 residues. Trimming at V came to 0 bases and at J to 8 bases, leaving 11 bases not matched to a gene.

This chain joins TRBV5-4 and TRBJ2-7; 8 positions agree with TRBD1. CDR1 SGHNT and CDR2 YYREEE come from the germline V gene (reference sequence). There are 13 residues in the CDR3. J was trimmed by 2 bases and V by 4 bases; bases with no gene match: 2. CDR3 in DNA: TGTGCCAGCAGCGGACAGGGAGCCTACGAGCAGTACTTC. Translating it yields CASSGQGAYEQYF.

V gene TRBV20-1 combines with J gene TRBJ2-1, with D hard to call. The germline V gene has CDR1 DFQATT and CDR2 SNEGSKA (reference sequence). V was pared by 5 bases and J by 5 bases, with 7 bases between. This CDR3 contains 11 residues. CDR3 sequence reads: CSAESNNEQFF. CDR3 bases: TGCAGTGCTGAGTCGAACAATGAGCAGTTCTTC.

The CDR3 bases are TGTGCCAGCGGTATAGCGGAGGAGGTAGATACGCAGTATTTT. Protein product: CASGIAEEVDTQYF. The chain uses TRBV7-9 and TRBJ2-3, with a tentative D call TRBD2 (6 bases). Germline V gives CDR1 SEHNR, CDR2 FQNEAQ (reference sequence). Trimming pared 8 bases from V and 5 bases from J, leaving 17 bases between. This CDR3 is built from 14 residues.

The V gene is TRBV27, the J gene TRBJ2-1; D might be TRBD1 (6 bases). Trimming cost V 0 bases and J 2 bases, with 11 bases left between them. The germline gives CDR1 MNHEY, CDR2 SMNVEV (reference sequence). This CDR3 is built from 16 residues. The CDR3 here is CASSLSSGDAYNEQFF. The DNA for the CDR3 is TGTGCCAGCAGTTTATCGTCAGGGGACGCCTACAATGAGCAGTTCTTC.

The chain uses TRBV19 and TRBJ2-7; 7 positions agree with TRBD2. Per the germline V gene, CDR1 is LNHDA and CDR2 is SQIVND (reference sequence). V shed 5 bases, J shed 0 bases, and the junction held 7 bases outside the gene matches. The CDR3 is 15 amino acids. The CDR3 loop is CASSSIAGLSYEQYF. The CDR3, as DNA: TGTGCCAGTAGTTCGATAGCGGGCCTCTCCTACGAGCAGTACTTC.

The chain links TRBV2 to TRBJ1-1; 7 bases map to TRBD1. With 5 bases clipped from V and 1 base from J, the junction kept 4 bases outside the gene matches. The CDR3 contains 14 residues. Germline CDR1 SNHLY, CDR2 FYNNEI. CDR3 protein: CASSKDRRNTEAFF. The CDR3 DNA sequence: TGTGCCAGCAGTAAGGACAGGCGGAACACTGAAGCTTTCTTT.

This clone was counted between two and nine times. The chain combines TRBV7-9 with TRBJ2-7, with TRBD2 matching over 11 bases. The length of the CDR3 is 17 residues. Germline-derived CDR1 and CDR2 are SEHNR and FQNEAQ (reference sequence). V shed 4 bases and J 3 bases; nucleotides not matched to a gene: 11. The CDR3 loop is CASSSGLAGGIIYEQYF. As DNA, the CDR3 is TGTGCCAGCAGCTCAGGACTAGCGGGCGGAATTATCTACGAGCAGTACTTC.

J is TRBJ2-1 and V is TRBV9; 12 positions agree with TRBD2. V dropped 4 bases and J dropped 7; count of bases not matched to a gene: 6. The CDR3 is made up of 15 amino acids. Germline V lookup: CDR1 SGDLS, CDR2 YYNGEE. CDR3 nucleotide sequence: TGTGCCAGCAGCCCCCGACTAGCGGGAGTAAATGAGCAGTTCTTC. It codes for CASSPRLAGVNEQFF.

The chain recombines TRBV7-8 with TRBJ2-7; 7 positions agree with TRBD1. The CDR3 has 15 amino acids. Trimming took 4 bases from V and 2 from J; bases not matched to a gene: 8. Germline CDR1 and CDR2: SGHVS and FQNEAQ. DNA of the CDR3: TGTGCCAGCAGCTCAGTCCTTGGGACAGCCTACGAGCAGTACTTC. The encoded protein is CASSSVLGTAYEQYF.

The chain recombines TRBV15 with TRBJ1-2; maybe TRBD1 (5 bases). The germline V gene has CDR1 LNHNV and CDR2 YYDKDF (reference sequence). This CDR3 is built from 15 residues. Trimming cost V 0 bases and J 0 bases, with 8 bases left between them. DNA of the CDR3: TGTGCCACCAGCAGAGACAGGGCTACTAACTATGGCTACACCTTC. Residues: CATSRDRATNYGYTF.

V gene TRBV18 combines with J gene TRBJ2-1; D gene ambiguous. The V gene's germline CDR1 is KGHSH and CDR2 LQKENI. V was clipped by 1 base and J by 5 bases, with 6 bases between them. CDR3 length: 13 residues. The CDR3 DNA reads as TGTGCCAGCTCACCACTATCTGACAATGAGCAGTTCTTC. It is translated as CASSPLSDNEQFF.

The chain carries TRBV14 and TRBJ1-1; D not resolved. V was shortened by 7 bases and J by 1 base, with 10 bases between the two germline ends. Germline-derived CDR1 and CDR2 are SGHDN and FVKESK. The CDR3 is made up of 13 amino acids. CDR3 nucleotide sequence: TGTGCCAGCACCCGACAACCGAACACTGAAGCTTTCTTT. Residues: CASTRQPNTEAFF.

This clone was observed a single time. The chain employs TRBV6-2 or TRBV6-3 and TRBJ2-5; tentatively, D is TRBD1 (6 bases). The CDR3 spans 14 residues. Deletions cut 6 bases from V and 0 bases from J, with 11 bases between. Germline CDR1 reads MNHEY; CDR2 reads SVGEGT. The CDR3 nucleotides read TGTGCCAGCAGCCCCGGACAGTACCAAGAGACCCAGTACTTC. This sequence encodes CASSPGQYQETQYF.

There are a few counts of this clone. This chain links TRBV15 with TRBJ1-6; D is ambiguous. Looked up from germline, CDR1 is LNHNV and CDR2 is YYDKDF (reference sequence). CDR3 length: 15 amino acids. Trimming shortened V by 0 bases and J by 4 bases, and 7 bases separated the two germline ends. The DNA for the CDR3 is TGTGCCACCAGCAGAGATGGGCCTTATAATTCACCCCTCCACTTT. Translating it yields CATSRDGPYNSPLHF.